This T cell receptor beta chain comes out of a study of somatic mutations in cytotoxic T cells in rheumatoid arthritis. Across the whole study: Blood from the patient (about 33 ml EDTA) was drawn right after diagnosis, pretreatment. General observations from the study: A significant difference in CD8+ T-cell clonality was not found between rheumatoid arthritis patients and age-matched healthy controls.

Sequenced by immunoSEQ multiplex PCR; TCRdb stores in-frame clones only, minus some. Among about 18,000 clones, 80% to 90% were seen once, and the ten largest hold around 15%. As regards this clone: Its antigen remains unknown.

The CDR3 extends over 14 amino acids. The V end lost 11 bases, the J end lost 0 bases, and 14 bases lay between the germline ends. The sample was CD8+ T cells sorted from blood. The chain carries TRBV23-1 and TRBJ1-5, with D possibly matching TRBD1 (5 bases). TRBV23-1 is an open reading frame whose function is uncertain. The receptor comes from an adult with rheumatoid arthritis. Here the CDR3 reads CACPGPPSNQPQHF. DNA for the CDR3: TGCGCCTGCCCGGGACCGCCTAGCAATCAGCCCCAGCATTTT.